One and the same sample provided the 15 T cell receptor beta chains below, sequenced in a study of T cells in Graves' hyperthyroidism and ophthalmopathy. What was amplified from RNA transcripts were TCR beta CDR3 regions. HTBI primers were the set used in a first-round RT-PCR of the TCR CDR3. TCRdb independently ran MiXCR on the multiplex PCR reads; one entry per CDR3 protein. Here the sample spans 690,000 or so distinct CDR3 sequences, over 15% being singletons. Sequencing used blood. The receptors come from a woman between 50 and 59 years old with Graves' hyperthyroidism that later progressed to Graves' ophthalmopathy.

V gene TRBV4-2 combines with J gene TRBJ1-5; unclear D gene. CDR1 LGHNA and CDR2 YNFKEQ come from the germline V gene. This CDR3 is built from 15 residues. Between the trimmed V and J ends, which lost 0 bases and 3 bases, there was a span of 9 bases. CDR3 DNA: TGTGCCAGCAGCCAAGATTTGCAGGACAATCAGCCCCAGCATTTT. As protein: CASSQDLQDNQPQHF.

This clonotype occurred a few times. This rearrangement joins TRBV3-1 to TRBJ2-7; D gene ambiguous. There are 14 residues in the CDR3. V lost 4 bases, J lost 3 bases, and 13 bases lay in between. The germline CDR1 and CDR2 sequences are LGHDT and YNNKEL (reference sequence). CDR3 coding DNA: TGTGCCAGCAGCCCAGATAGGGCCTTCTACGAGCAGTACTTC. Its translation is CASSPDRAFYEQYF.

This clonotype was seen ten or more times. The rearrangement links TRBV11-2 to TRBJ2-7, with D possibly matching TRBD2 (5 bases). Germline CDR1 reads SGHAT; CDR2 reads FQNNGV. This CDR3 is 15 amino acids long. V dropped 0 bases and J dropped 0 bases, with 9 bases sitting between them. CDR3 region: CASSLDGESSYEQYF. CDR3 bases: TGTGCCAGCAGCTTAGATGGGGAGAGCTCCTACGAGCAGTACTTC.

CDR3 DNA sequence: TGTGCCAGCAGCCAGGCTAGTTCAGATACGCAGTATTTT. Its protein product is CASSQASSDTQYF. The genes are TRBV3-1 and TRBJ2-3; D ambiguous. This CDR3 has 13 amino acids. Germline assignment: CDR1 LGHDT and CDR2 YNNKEL (reference sequence). V lost 3 bases and J lost 4, with 8 bases in between.

V and J are TRBV5-1 and TRBJ2-3; maybe TRBD2 (6 bases). The germline V and J ends were trimmed by 2 bases and 2 bases, with 18 bases remaining between them. Germline V gene lookup returns CDR1 SGHRS and CDR2 YFSETQ. The CDR3 runs to 17 residues. The CDR3 is CASSFLSVRGSTDTQYF. CDR3 nucleotides: TGCGCCAGCAGCTTCCTGTCGGTGCGGGGCTCCACAGATACGCAGTATTTT.

This clonotype has at least ten counts. The J gene is TRBJ2-5, the V gene TRBV6-5; D remains ambiguous. Germline V gene lookup returns CDR1 MNHEY and CDR2 SVGAGI. Trimming removed 0 bases from V and 5 bases from J, with 10 bases in between. The CDR3 length is 14 residues. CDR3 sequence: CASSYSSLGETQYF. The CDR3 nucleotides read TGTGCCAGCAGTTACTCGTCACTGGGGGAGACCCAGTACTTC.

This clonotype appeared many times. The gene calls are TRBV7-3 and TRBJ2-3; TRBD2 aligns across 8 bases. The CDR3 consists of 17 residues. Looked up from germline, CDR1 is SGHTA and CDR2 is FQGTGA. V shed 2 bases and J 1 base; nucleotides not matched to a gene: 8. DNA of the CDR3: TGTGCCAGCAGCTTAGTCGGGGGGGCCTTAGGCACAGATACGCAGTATTTT. It translates to CASSLVGGALGTDTQYF.

In its sample, this clonotype was seen many times. CDR3 amino acids: CASSPGTKEETQYF. The CDR3 DNA is TGTGCCAGCTCACCTGGGACGAAAGAAGAGACCCAGTACTTC. The genes are TRBV18 and TRBJ2-5; TRBD1 or TRBD2 may be the D gene (5 bases each). Germline V gene lookup returns CDR1 KGHSH and CDR2 LQKENI. V gave up 3 bases and J gave up 3 bases, with 11 bases separating them. There are 14 residues in the CDR3.

This clonotype was detected ten times or more. The chain has TRBV3-1 and TRBJ2-5, with a possible D match to TRBD2 (6 bases). Deletions cut 2 bases from V and 1 base from J, with 11 bases between. The germline V gene encodes CDR1 LGHDT and CDR2 YNNKEL (reference sequence). There are 15 residues in the CDR3. This chain's CDR3 is CASSQNMGGQETQYF. The DNA for the CDR3 is TGTGCCAGCAGCCAAAATATGGGGGGCCAAGAGACCCAGTACTTC.

The table lists this clonotype with many counts. The rearrangement uses TRBV30 and TRBJ2-1; D call uncertain. Germline V CDR1 and CDR2: GTSNPN, SVGIG (reference sequence). There are 13 residues in the CDR3. V lost 0 bases, J lost 4 bases, and 7 bases lay in between. CDR3 nucleotides: TGTGCCTGGAGTGTAACGGATTACAATGAGCAGTTCTTC. Protein sequence: CAWSVTDYNEQFF.

The chain links TRBV6-2 or TRBV6-3 to TRBJ1-1; unclear D gene. V gave up 5 bases and J gave up 4 bases, with 17 bases separating them. The CDR3 sequence is 15 residues long. CDR1 is MNHEY, CDR2 SVGEGT, per germline. In DNA, the CDR3 is TGTGCCAGCAGTCACTATCCAAGAGGACCCACTGAAGCTTTCTTT. This sequence encodes CASSHYPRGPTEAFF.

This clonotype was detected many times. V and J are TRBV7-2 and TRBJ2-1; D is possibly TRBD1 or TRBD2 (5 bases each). Germline CDR1 is SGHTA and CDR2 is FQGNSA. Trimming took 2 bases from V and 9 from J, leaving 14 bases between them. CDR3 size: 14 residues. The CDR3 loop reads CASSLWGSRGEQFF. The CDR3 DNA reads as TGTGCCAGCAGCTTATGGGGGAGTCGGGGTGAGCAGTTCTTC.

In this sample, this clonotype turned up many times. The genes are TRBV7-9 and TRBJ2-7; 9 bases line up with TRBD1. Germline V gene data show CDR1 as SEHNR and CDR2 as FQNEAQ (reference sequence). V was clipped by 5 bases and J by 5 bases; unmatched bases: 10. This CDR3 contains 15 residues. This CDR3 reads CASSHPGQGSHEQYF. The CDR3, as DNA: TGTGCCAGCAGCCACCCGGGACAGGGTAGCCACGAGCAGTACTTC.

This clonotype has at least ten counts. This chain uses TRBV7-9 with TRBJ1-4; D is unclear. Germline CDR1 is SEHNR and CDR2 is FQNEAQ (reference sequence). CDR3 length equals 15 residues. V was shortened by 3 bases and J by 0 bases, with 8 bases between the two germline ends. The CDR3 nucleotides read TGTGCCAGCAGCTTTCCATCAACAACTAATGAAAAACTGTTTTTT. Protein sequence: CASSFPSTTNEKLFF.

This clonotype came up many times. This chain joins TRBV12-3 or TRBV12-4 and TRBJ1-1; D perhaps matches TRBD1 (6 bases). The CDR3 is made up of 14 amino acids. V lost 1 base, J lost 5 bases, and 11 bases lay in between. The CDR3 sequence is CASSLVEGGTEAFF. CDR3 in DNA: TGTGCCAGCAGTTTAGTGGAAGGGGGTACTGAAGCTTTCTTT.